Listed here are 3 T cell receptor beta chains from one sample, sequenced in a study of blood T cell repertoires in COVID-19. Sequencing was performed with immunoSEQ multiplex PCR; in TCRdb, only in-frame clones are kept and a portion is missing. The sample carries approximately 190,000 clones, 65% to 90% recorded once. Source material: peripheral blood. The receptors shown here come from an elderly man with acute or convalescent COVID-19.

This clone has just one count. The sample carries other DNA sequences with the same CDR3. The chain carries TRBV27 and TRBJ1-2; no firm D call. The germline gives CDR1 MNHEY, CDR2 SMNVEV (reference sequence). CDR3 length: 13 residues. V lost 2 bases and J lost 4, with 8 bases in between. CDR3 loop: CASSLREGYGYTF. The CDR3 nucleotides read TGTGCCAGCAGTTTAAGGGAGGGCTATGGCTACACCTTC.

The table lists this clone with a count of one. The CDR3 region is CASSSRTPGSYEQYF. Here the CDR3 DNA reads TGTGCCAGCAGCTCCAGGACTCCCGGCTCCTACGAGCAGTACTTC. The chain employs TRBV7-6 and TRBJ2-7; D might be TRBD2 (5 bases). The CDR3 covers 15 residues. The germline CDR1 and CDR2 sequences are SGHVS and FNYEAQ. Between the trimmed V and J ends, which lost 4 bases and 0 bases, there was a span of 13 bases.

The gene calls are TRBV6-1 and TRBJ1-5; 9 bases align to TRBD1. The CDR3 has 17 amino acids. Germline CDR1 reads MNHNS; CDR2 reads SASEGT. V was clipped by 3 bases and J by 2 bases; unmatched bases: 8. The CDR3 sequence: CASSEGDRAPRNQPQHF. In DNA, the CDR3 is TGTGCCAGCAGTGAGGGGGACAGGGCCCCGCGCAATCAGCCCCAGCATTTT.